Included here is one T cell receptor beta chain sequence, with context. Which antigen it targets is not known. Per-base quality was not reported, and no clone a single base away is much larger than it. This record comes from a study of blood T cell repertoires in COVID-19 (dated by TCRdb to about 2020). Regarding the study in general: Samples covering the acute and convalescent phases of COVID-19 were provided by collaborators in the United States, Italy and Spain. The material from the prospective study consisted of cDNA or gDNA derived from T cells, B-cell-depleted T cells, or PBMCs. Subjects who had been exposed to COVID-19, were actively infected with it, or had recovered from it provided the deeply sampled blood TCRbeta repertoires that made up the dataset. The repertoires were made available in a free public database intended to serve as a resource for research on the immune response to SARS-CoV-2. Samples were obtained from the ongoing ImmuneRACE study (first 160 participants) and from about 1,300 subjects provided by 6 global collaborators. Sample metadata almost always included a de-identified subject ID, COVID-19 status, age in years and sex. Where available, HLA class I and class II types were obtained from metadata supplied by the sample provider rather than from assay-based typing. The investigation overall reported the following: How much clinical and demographic metadata was included differed by source and by participant, and the metadata was provided uncurated.

The CDR3, from cysteine to phenylalanine, totals 14 residues. Only the CDR3 DNA stays, 42 bases, in frame from base 1. V sheds 7 bases and J sheds 0 bases, leaving 10 bases between their ends. CDR1 and CDR2 are read off the germline V gene as MNHEY and SVGAGI. In Seattle, one collaborating source enrolled patients while the infection was active and tracked those patients longitudinally over the course of disease. Each collaborating institution followed its own protocols to collect whole blood in K2EDTA tubes. For TCRbeta analysis, collaborator samples were shipped as frozen whole blood, as isolated PBMCs, or as DNA extracted from either sample type. TCRbeta CDR3 regions were amplified from genomic DNA by means of the immunoSEQ Assay, a bias-controlled multiplex PCR. As for the original processing: The number of nucleated cells in each sample was estimated by amplification of reference gene primers within the assay. To quantify the absolute abundance of each unique TCRbeta CDR3 rearrangement, sequence reads were collapsed and filtered. For each sample, productive Simpson clonality was calculated as the square root of Simpson's diversity index over productive rearrangements. TCRdb obtained this table from immuneACCESS and retained in-frame rearrangements with V and J assigned. These tables miss some clones; where compared with another copy, unresolved V genes account for less than half of the shortfall, and the remainder is unexplained. The V and J calls and the clone size are those of that table, but D and trimming were determined from the DNA. The sample table shows 330,000 or so clones, and approximately 86% are seen once. 7.5% to 10% of the sample lies in the top ten.

The sequencing input was peripheral blood. The source of this sequence is a man aged 30 to 45 with COVID-19, enrolled during active disease. The chain is assembled from TRBV6-5 and TRBJ2-1; the D gene is perhaps TRBD2, on 6 matching bases. The CDR3 sequence is CASKGGNSYNEQFF. At the DNA level, the sequence is TGTGCCAGCAAGGGCGGGAACTCCTACAATGAGCAGTTCTTC.